This TCR beta chain was found in a study of T cell repertoires in cytomegalovirus infection. Trimming stripped 6 bases from V and 4 bases from J, with 19 bases between. The germline V gene encodes CDR1 MNHEY and CDR2 SVGAGI. The CDR3 consists of 16 residues. TCRdb analysed the reads with MiXCR anew, one entry per CDR3 protein. The table has around 300,000 distinct CDR3 sequences, around a quarter seen once; the top ten hold about an eighth. This clonotype was observed a handful of times. Its antigen is unknown. The receptor was isolated from a human donor in good health (CMV status not recorded). Some clones in this sample may be carry-over from other donors' samples. The rearrangement uses TRBV6-5 and TRBJ2-1; possibly TRBD1 for D (6 bases). Source: cultured PBMCs, taken from culture after CMV antigen stimulation. The CDR3 DNA is TGTGCCAGCAGACCAAATACTCCGGACAGATACAATGAGCAGTTCTTC. Translating it yields CASRPNTPDRYNEQFF.